This TCR beta chain was identified during a study of cytomegalovirus exposure and HLA in healthy donors. For the study at large: Earlier, 90 million to 140 million unique TCR beta sequences were recovered from about 200 million T cells by an analysis.

The PCR ran on 60 Vbeta and 13 Jbeta primers. The table came from immunoSEQ multiplex PCR; TCRdb's copy has only in-frame clones and leaves some out. The listing contains roughly 90,000 clones. As concerns this clone: Its target is not known.

Overall study results and limits: The authors judged a highly shared variant cluster likely a sequencing artifact.

The TCR originated in a man between 45 and 60 years old in good health and CMV-seropositive. Sequencing input: PBMCs.

CDR3 DNA sequence: TGTGCCAGTACCCCGAGGAGACTGCAGGGCGGGAGGAATGAGCAGTTCTTC. Protein sequence: CASTPRRLQGGRNEQFF. This chain uses TRBV19 with TRBJ2-1; 8 positions agree with TRBD2. Per germline, CDR1 LNHDA and CDR2 SQIVND (reference sequence). This CDR3 has 17 amino acids. J gave up 7 bases and V 7 bases, and 18 bases lay outside the gene matches. The full variable domain, completed using reference TRBV19 and TRBJ2-1, is DGGITQSPKYLFRKEGQNVTLSCEQNLNHDAMYWYRQDPGQGLRLIYYSQIVNDFQKGDIAEGYSVSREKKESFPLTVTSAQKNPTAFYLCASTPRRLQGGRNEQFFGPGTRLTVL.